These 19 T cell receptor beta chains originate from one sample sequenced in a study of T cell repertoires in cytomegalovirus infection. Via MiXCR, TCRdb re-called the reads, giving one row per CDR3 protein. This table has roughly 500,000 distinct CDR3 sequences, about 10% appearing once. Sequencing was done on a sample of PBMCs. These receptors were obtained from a human donor in good health (CMV status not recorded). Some clones in this sample may be carry-over from other donors' samples.

In its sample, this clonotype was seen many times. This chain joins TRBV3-1 and TRBJ2-2; 10 nucleotides line up with TRBD2. Germline CDR1 reads LGHDT; CDR2 reads YNNKEL (reference sequence). V shed 1 base and J 5 bases; nucleotides not matched to a gene: 4. This CDR3 has 16 amino acids. In DNA form, the CDR3 reads TGTGCCAGCAGCCAAGGGACTAGCGGCCTAACCGGGGAGCTGTTTTTT. Translated, it gives CASSQGTSGLTGELFF.

Many counts were recorded for this clonotype. The chain is built from TRBV5-1 and TRBJ2-5; D unresolved. This CDR3 region has 15 residues. Trimming cost V 3 bases and J 3 bases, with 15 bases left between them. The V gene's germline CDR1 is SGHRS and CDR2 YFSETQ. Written as DNA, the CDR3 is TGCGCCAGCAGCTCGTCAGGATACGGAGAAGAGACCCAGTACTTC. Amino acid sequence: CASSSSGYGEETQYF. Looking up the rest from reference TRBV5-1 and TRBJ2-5 gives the full variable domain: KAGVTQTPRYLIKTRGQQVTLSCSPISGHRSVSWYQQTPGQGLQFLFEYFSETQRNKGNFPGRFSGRQFSNSRSEMNVSTLELGDSALYLCASSSSGYGEETQYFGPGTRLLVL.

This clonotype came up many times. The chain employs TRBV7-2 and TRBJ2-1; the match to TRBD2 covers 16 bases. There are 15 residues in the CDR3. V was pared by 5 bases and J by 9 bases, with 4 bases of the junction left unmatched. In germline, CDR1 is SGHTA, CDR2 FQGNSA. CDR3 sequence (DNA): TGTGCCAGCAGCCCGGGACTAGCGGGGGGGCCTGAGCAGTTCTTC. Translation: CASSPGLAGGPEQFF.

This clonotype occurred many times. The chain employs TRBV19 and TRBJ1-5; TRBD1 matches 7 bases. V dropped 9 bases and J dropped 3; count of bases not matched to a gene: 5. Germline V gene data show CDR1 as LNHDA and CDR2 as SQIVND (reference sequence). CDR3 length: 13 residues. CDR3 residues: CASSGQDNQPQHF. The CDR3 DNA is TGTGCCAGCAGTGGACAGGACAATCAGCCCCAGCATTTT.

This clonotype was seen ten or more times. The CDR3 sequence is CASSLLATSTDTQYF. CDR3 nucleotides: TGTGCCAGCAGCTTGCTAGCGACTAGCACAGATACGCAGTATTTT. The V call is TRBV7-3, the J call TRBJ2-3; D is possibly TRBD2 (6 bases). The CDR3 is 15 amino acids. Germline V gene sequence: CDR1 SGHTA, CDR2 FQGTGA. Trimming left V 3 bases short and J 0 bases short, with 10 bases between.

The gene calls are TRBV12-5 and TRBJ2-2, with 9 bases lining up with TRBD1. Germline assignment: CDR1 LGHNT and CDR2 FRNRAP. CDR3 length equals 15 residues. J gave up 6 bases and V 7 bases, and 9 bases lay outside the gene matches. The CDR3 here is CASATGTGIPGELFF. CDR3 in DNA: TGTGCTAGTGCCACCGGGACAGGGATTCCCGGGGAGCTGTTTTTT.

The J gene is TRBJ2-2, the V gene TRBV5-1; either TRBD1 or TRBD2 may fit D (5 bases each). The CDR3 runs to 15 residues. The V gene lost 5 bases and the J gene lost 2 bases, with 13 bases spanning the gap. CDR1 SGHRS and CDR2 YFSETQ come from the germline V gene. The CDR3 region has the DNA TGCGCCAGCAGGCCGGGGACCCCTAACACCGGGGAGCTGTTTTTT. The encoded protein is CASRPGTPNTGELFF.

This clonotype has at least ten counts. The V gene is TRBV7-8, the J gene TRBJ1-5; the D gene is possibly TRBD1 (6 bases). Germline V gene data show CDR1 as SGHVS and CDR2 as FQNEAQ. The V end was cut by 5 bases, the J end by 3 bases, with 14 bases between. The CDR3 sequence is 15 residues long. The DNA of the CDR3 is TGTGCCAGCAGCATCAGACAGGAAAACAATCAGCCCCAGCATTTT. Amino acids: CASSIRQENNQPQHF.

This clonotype came up a few times. The CDR3 sequence is CASSVGSSDTDTQYF. CDR3 nucleotide sequence: TGTGCCAGCAGCGTAGGAAGTAGCGACACAGATACGCAGTATTTT. The chain employs TRBV9 and TRBJ2-3; TRBD2 might be the D (5 bases). Trimming removed 0 bases from V and 2 bases from J, with 10 bases in between. The CDR3 runs to 15 residues. In germline, CDR1 is SGDLS, CDR2 YYNGEE.

The chain carries TRBV9 and TRBJ2-2; 12 nucleotides line up with TRBD2. After removal of 3 bases from V and 7 bases from J, the junction contained 4 bases not matched to a gene. Germline loops: CDR1 SGDLS, CDR2 YYNGEE. This CDR3 has 15 residues. The CDR3 reads CASSGLAGEGGELFF. In nucleotides, the CDR3 is TGTGCCAGCAGCGGACTAGCGGGAGAGGGCGGGGAGCTGTTTTTT.

The chain combines TRBV3-1 with TRBJ2-6, with a possible D match to TRBD1 (5 bases). The CDR3 consists of 17 residues. Trimming took off 2 bases at V and 2 bases at J, with 13 bases between the two ends. From germline, CDR1 is LGHDT and CDR2 YNNKEL (reference sequence). The DNA of the CDR3 is TGTGCCAGCAGCCAACAACCCGGCAGGGCTGGGGCCAACGTCCTGACTTTC. Protein product: CASSQQPGRAGANVLTF. Looking up the rest from reference TRBV3-1 and TRBJ2-6 gives the full variable domain: DTAVSQTPKYLVTQMGNDKSIKCEQNLGHDTMYWYKQDSKKFLKIMFSYNNKELIINETVPNRFSPKSPDKAHLNLHINSLELGDSAVYFCASSQQPGRAGANVLTFGAGSRLTVL.

This clonotype has at least ten counts. The chain uses TRBV4-1 and TRBJ2-1; TRBD2 agrees at 12 bases. The CDR3 is 19 amino acids. Germline lookup yields CDR1 MGHRA and CDR2 YSYEKL. V shed 2 bases and J 6 bases; nucleotides not matched to a gene: 14. CDR3 region: CASSQKGETSGRWVNEQFF. Here the CDR3 DNA reads TGCGCCAGCAGCCAAAAAGGGGAAACTAGCGGGAGGTGGGTCAATGAGCAGTTCTTC.

This clonotype was picked up many times. Its ends do not fully match the called genes, so a read error is possible. The chain links TRBV7-7 to TRBJ1-1; D might be TRBD1 (6 bases). This CDR3 has 13 amino acids. From germline, CDR1 is SSHAT and CDR2 FNYEAQ (reference sequence). CDR3 DNA sequence: TGTGCTAGCAGCTTAAAACAGGGCACTGAAGCTTTCTTT. It yields the protein CASSLKQGTEAFF.

The chain carries TRBV4-2 and TRBJ2-5; D is uncertain. Germline V lookup: CDR1 LGHNA, CDR2 YNFKEQ. V was trimmed by 0 bases and J by 2 bases, leaving 7 bases between them. This CDR3 has 14 residues. The CDR3 nucleotides read TGTGCCAGCAGCCAAGATACCAAACAAGAGACCCAGTACTTC. Encoded protein: CASSQDTKQETQYF.

This clonotype showed up many times. The chain combines TRBV7-2 with TRBJ1-6; D remains unclear. The V gene's germline CDR1 is SGHTA and CDR2 FQGNSA. This CDR3 spans 16 amino acids. V shed 1 base and J shed 3 bases, with 10 bases lying between them. The CDR3 is CASSLGSSLYNSPLHF. CDR3 nucleotides: TGTGCCAGCAGCTTAGGGAGTAGCCTCTATAATTCACCCCTCCACTTT.

Turning to this clonotype: With a much larger clone just one base away, this may be a read error. The chain combines TRBV19 with TRBJ2-6; 8 positions agree with TRBD1. The CDR3 runs 17 residues. CDR1 and CDR2 from the germline V gene are LNHDA and SQIVND (reference sequence). The DNA of the CDR3 is TGTGCCAGTAGTATTACCAGGGGGCGCTCGGGGGCCAACGTCCTGGCTTTC. Amino acids: CASSITRGRSGANVLAF.

This clonotype has at least ten counts. The chain carries TRBV11-2 and TRBJ1-1; 7 positions agree with TRBD1. V shed 0 bases and J 1 base; nucleotides not matched to a gene: 2. The germline CDR1 and CDR2 sequences are SGHAT and FQNNGV. The CDR3 contains 15 residues. This CDR3 reads CASSLEGTANTEAFF. Here the CDR3 DNA reads TGTGCCAGCAGCTTAGAGGGGACAGCGAACACTGAAGCTTTCTTT.

This clonotype has a count of ten or more. The chain links TRBV7-2 to TRBJ1-5; TRBD1 matches at 7 bases. V was clipped by 5 bases and J by 5 bases; unmatched bases: 3. CDR3 length: 13 amino acids. CDR1 and CDR2 (germline): SGHTA, FQGNSA. This CDR3 is CASSQTGDQPQHF. The CDR3 nucleotides read TGTGCCAGCAGCCAAACAGGGGATCAGCCCCAGCATTTT.

This clonotype was seen at least ten times. The genes are TRBV23-1 and TRBJ2-7; 13 bases map to TRBD2. TRBV23-1 is an ORF, with its function uncertain. V shed 6 bases and J 2 bases; nucleotides not matched to a gene: 7. This CDR3 comprises 16 residues. For the CDR3, the DNA is TGCGCCAGCAGCCCCGGACTAGCGGGAGTTGCCTACGAGCAGTACTTC. Translated, it gives CASSPGLAGVAYEQYF.